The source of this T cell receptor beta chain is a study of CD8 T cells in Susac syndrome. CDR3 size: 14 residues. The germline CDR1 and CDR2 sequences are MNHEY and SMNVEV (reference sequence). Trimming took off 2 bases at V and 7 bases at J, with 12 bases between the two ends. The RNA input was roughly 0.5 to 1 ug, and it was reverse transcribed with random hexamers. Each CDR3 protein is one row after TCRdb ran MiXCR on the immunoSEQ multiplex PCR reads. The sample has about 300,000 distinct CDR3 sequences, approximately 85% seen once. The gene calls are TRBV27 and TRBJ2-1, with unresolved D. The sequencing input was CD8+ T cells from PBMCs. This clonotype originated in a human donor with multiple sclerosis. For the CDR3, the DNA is TGTGCCAGCAGTTTAAGGAGCGCCCGAAATGAGCAGTTCTTC. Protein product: CASSLRSARNEQFF.